The 2 T cell receptor beta chains below come from one sample, sequenced in a study of T cell responses to AZD1222 COVID-19 vaccine. This table comes from immunoSEQ multiplex PCR, and its TCRdb copy is limited to in-frame clones, with some not included. The table includes 100,000 to 150,000 clones, approximately 88% detected once. This specimen was peripheral blood, taken on day 0 of AZD1222 vaccination. These TCRs come from an adult in good health.

The chain combines TRBV28 with TRBJ2-1; D unresolved. CDR3 length equals 15 residues. Germline V gene data show CDR1 as MDHEN and CDR2 as SYDVKM. Trimming pared 3 bases from V and 0 bases from J, leaving 9 bases between. The DNA of the CDR3 is TGTGCCAGCAGTTTGAAGATAAGCTCCTACAATGAGCAGTTCTTC. Translation: CASSLKISSYNEQFF.

The chain employs TRBV10-2 and TRBJ2-2, with 7 positions matching TRBD1. V lost 6 bases, J lost 4 bases, and 5 bases stayed unmatched. CDR1 and CDR2 from the germline V gene are WSHSY and SAAADI. The CDR3 is 14 amino acids. The CDR3 region has the DNA TGCGCCAGCAGACAGGGGTCAGGCACCGGGGAGCTGTTTTTT. Amino acids: CASRQGSGTGELFF.